One sample yielded the 31 T cell receptor beta chains listed below, sequenced in a study of cytotoxic CD8 clonotypes in ibrutinib-treated CLL. The protocol was immunoSEQ multiplex PCR, while the TCRdb copy is restricted to in-frame clones and leaves out a portion. The profile shows 130,000 to 150,000 clones, under 95% of them singletons. The sample was PBMCs, taken after 12 months of ibrutinib treatment. The source is a human donor with chronic lymphocytic leukemia.

J is TRBJ2-3 and V is TRBV11-2; TRBD2 matches 9 bases. After removal of 10 bases from V and 3 bases from J, the junction contained 5 bases not matched to a gene. Per the germline V gene, CDR1 is SGHAT and CDR2 is FQNNGV. This CDR3 has 13 residues. CDR3 in DNA: TGTGCCACTGAAGCGGGAGGAACAGATACGCAGTATTTT. It encodes CATEAGGTDTQYF.

V is TRBV19 and J is TRBJ2-1, with D tentatively TRBD2 (5 bases). Germline loops: CDR1 LNHDA, CDR2 SQIVND (reference sequence). V was clipped by 3 bases and J by 4 bases, with 13 bases between them. The CDR3 consists of 15 residues. The CDR3 nucleotides read TGTGCCAGTAGTATGAGGGCAAACCCTTACAATGAGCAGTTCTTC. It translates to CASSMRANPYNEQFF.

This sequence joins TRBV6-5 and TRBJ2-7, with 10 nucleotides matching TRBD1. Germline lookup yields CDR1 MNHEY and CDR2 SVGAGI. V gave up 6 bases and J gave up 4 bases; unmatched junction bases: 9. CDR3 size: 15 residues. The CDR3 bases are TGTGCCAGCAGGTCAACCGGGACAGGGGTTTACGAGCAGTACTTC. Residues: CASRSTGTGVYEQYF.

This clone was seen at least ten times. The V and J genes are TRBV27 and TRBJ1-1; 7 positions match TRBD1. The CDR3 loop spans 15 amino acids. V lost 0 bases to trimming and J lost 6 bases; unmatched junction nucleotides: 7. CDR1 is MNHEY and CDR2 is SMNVEV in the germline V gene (reference sequence). The DNA of the CDR3 is TGTGCCAGCAGTTTATCCCCGACAGGGACGTCTGAAGCTTTCTTT. Encoded protein: CASSLSPTGTSEAFF.

This chain links TRBV19 with TRBJ2-1, with D perhaps being TRBD1 or TRBD2 (5 bases each). This CDR3 is built from 15 residues. Germline V gene lookup returns CDR1 LNHDA and CDR2 SQIVND (reference sequence). Trimming took off 7 bases at V and 6 bases at J, with 19 bases between the two ends. CDR3 DNA sequence: TGTGCCAGTACCACAGGACTCGATCGGCCCAATGAGCAGTTCTTC. Translated, it gives CASTTGLDRPNEQFF.

The V call is TRBV23-1, the J call TRBJ2-3, with 7 bases lining up with TRBD2. Being an ORF, TRBV23-1 has a function that is uncertain. Losses at the gene ends were 5 bases for V and 1 base for J; bases not matched to a gene: 0. The CDR3 extends over 13 amino acids. The CDR3 DNA reads TGCGCCAGCAGTGGGGGGGGCACAGATACGCAGTATTTT. Protein product: CASSGGGTDTQYF.

The chain couples TRBV7-2 to TRBJ2-2; D is uncertain. Germline V CDR1 and CDR2: SGHTA, FQGNSA. V was shortened by 8 bases and J by 6 bases, with 7 bases between the two germline ends. There are 11 residues in the CDR3. The CDR3 loop reads CASRDPGELFF. The CDR3 DNA reads TGTGCCAGCCGAGATCCCGGGGAGCTGTTTTTT.

This chain uses TRBV6-5 with TRBJ2-2; D may correspond to TRBD1 or TRBD2 (5 bases each). Germline CDR1 MNHEY, CDR2 SVGAGI. CDR3 length: 14 amino acids. The germline V and J ends were trimmed by 5 bases and 5 bases, with 12 bases remaining between them. CDR3 loop: CASSLRGQTGELFF. DNA of the CDR3: TGTGCCAGCAGTCTACGGGGCCAAACCGGGGAGCTGTTTTTT.

The V gene is TRBV9, the J gene TRBJ2-2, with 11 bases that match TRBD2. Trimming at V came to 4 bases and at J to 2 bases, leaving 7 bases not matched to a gene. CDR1 is SGDLS, CDR2 YYNGEE, per germline. CDR3 length: 17 amino acids. In DNA, the CDR3 is TGTGCCAGCAGCCTTTGGAGACTAGCGGGAAACACCGGGGAGCTGTTTTTT. Translated: CASSLWRLAGNTGELFF.

The chain is built from TRBV19 and TRBJ2-3; D remains unclear. Germline V CDR1 and CDR2: LNHDA, SQIVND (reference sequence). Trimming removed 5 bases at V and 1 base at J, with 13 bases between. The CDR3 is 15 residues long. CDR3 DNA: TGTGCCAGTAGTTGGCGACCTGGGGGCACAGATACGCAGTATTTT. Its translation is CASSWRPGGTDTQYF. The full variable domain, in which reference TRBV19 and TRBJ2-3 provide the parts outside the CDR3, is DGGITQSPKYLFRKEGQNVTLSCEQNLNHDAMYWYRQDPGQGLRLIYYSQIVNDFQKGDIAEGYSVSREKKESFPLTVTSAQKNPTAFYLCASSWRPGGTDTQYFGPGTRLTVL.

V and J are TRBV7-3 and TRBJ2-6, with D uncertain. V lost 3 bases, J lost 2 bases, and 8 bases lay in between. CDR1 is SGHTA, CDR2 FQGTGA, per germline. This CDR3 comprises 15 residues. CDR3 sequence reads: CASSLSGPGANVLTF. The CDR3 DNA follows: TGTGCCAGCAGCTTGTCCGGGCCTGGGGCCAACGTCCTGACTTTC.

The chain joins TRBV6-5 to TRBJ1-4, with 10 nucleotides matching TRBD1. V dropped 5 bases and J dropped 5; count of bases not matched to a gene: 5. Germline assignment: CDR1 MNHEY and CDR2 SVGAGI. The CDR3 is 15 amino acids. In nucleotides, the CDR3 is TGTGCCAGCAGTCGATCGGGACAGGGGAATGAAAAACTGTTTTTT. Translation: CASSRSGQGNEKLFF.

The CDR3 sequence is CASSLDRSGNQPQHF. CDR3 sequence (DNA): TGTGCCAGCAGCTTAGACAGGTCAGGCAATCAGCCCCAGCATTTT. The chain joins TRBV7-9 to TRBJ1-5; D may be TRBD1 (5 bases). V dropped 1 base and J dropped 2 bases, with 9 bases sitting between them. The CDR3 sequence is 15 residues long. The germline gives CDR1 SEHNR, CDR2 FQNEAQ (reference sequence).

The chain employs TRBV7-2 and TRBJ2-3; 9 nucleotides match TRBD1. The length of the CDR3 is 14 residues. Germline CDR1 reads SGHTA; CDR2 reads FQGNSA. V shed 1 base and J 8 bases; nucleotides not matched to a gene: 4. CDR3 DNA: TGTGCCAGCAGCTTAGGGGGACAGGGTCGTACGCAGTATTTT. The encoded protein is CASSLGGQGRTQYF.

The chain combines TRBV7-2 with TRBJ2-7; TRBD2 is a possible D gene (5 bases). CDR1 SGHTA and CDR2 FQGNSA come from the germline V gene. V gave up 8 bases and J gave up 6 bases, with 29 bases separating them. This CDR3 contains 17 residues. The CDR3 bases are TGTGCCAGCGCCGGACCCTTAGCGACGGGCGACACCGGCGAGCAGTACTTC. This translates into CASAGPLATGDTGEQYF. The entire variable domain, with the rest obtained from reference TRBV7-2 and TRBJ2-7, is as follows: GAGVSQSPSNKVTEKGKDVELRCDPISGHTALYWYRQSLGQGLEFLIYFQGNSAPDKSGLPSDRFSAERTGGSVSTLTIQRTQQEDSAVYLCASAGPLATGDTGEQYFGPGTRLTVT.

The gene calls are TRBV6-5 and TRBJ1-1; the match to TRBD1 covers 7 bases. Germline CDR1 and CDR2: MNHEY and SVGAGI. This CDR3 is built from 14 residues. V shed 5 bases and J 4 bases; nucleotides not matched to a gene: 7. As DNA, the CDR3 is TGTGCCAGCAGTAAACAGGGGACGGGCACTGAAGCTTTCTTT. It specifies CASSKQGTGTEAFF.

The rearrangement links TRBV2 to TRBJ2-1; D might be TRBD2 (6 bases). The CDR3 contains 15 residues. Germline values: CDR1 SNHLY, CDR2 FYNNEI. Trimming cost V 6 bases and J 1 base, with 13 bases left between them. The CDR3 sequence is CASSREFQSYNEQFF. The CDR3 nucleotides are TGTGCCAGCAGCCGGGAGTTTCAATCCTACAATGAGCAGTTCTTC.

This chain joins TRBV20-1 and TRBJ2-7; no clear D gene. Germline V CDR1 and CDR2: DFQATT, SNEGSKA (reference sequence). V was trimmed by 6 bases and J by 4 bases, leaving 10 bases between them. The length of the CDR3 is 11 residues. The CDR3 DNA is TGCAGTGCGGCAACCGAGTACGAGCAGTACTTC. Protein sequence: CSAATEYEQYF.

The gene calls are TRBV19 and TRBJ2-7, with TRBD1 identical over 7 bases. This CDR3 has 16 amino acids. CDR1 LNHDA and CDR2 SQIVND come from the germline V gene (reference sequence). Trimming took 2 bases from V and 5 from J; bases not matched to a gene: 12. This chain's CDR3 is CASSINSETGSHEQYF. In DNA, the CDR3 is TGTGCCAGTAGTATAAATAGTGAGACAGGGAGTCACGAGCAGTACTTC.

CDR3 coding DNA: TGCAGCGTTGAAGGAGGGGCCAACGTCCTGACTTTC. Translated, it gives CSVEGGANVLTF. The rearrangement joins TRBV29-1 to TRBJ2-6; D unresolved. With 1 base removed from V and 4 bases from J, the gap between germline ends came to 2 bases. The CDR3 has 12 residues. Germline V CDR1 and CDR2: SQVTM, ANQGSEA.

The gene calls are TRBV30 and TRBJ2-7; 7 nucleotides line up with TRBD1. The J segment lost 4 bases and the V segment lost 5 bases, leaving 2 bases of the junction unmatched. Germline CDR1 GTSNPN, CDR2 SVGIG (reference sequence). The CDR3 consists of 11 residues. Written as DNA, the CDR3 is TGTGCCTGGGGGACAGTTTACGAGCAGTACTTC. As protein: CAWGTVYEQYF.

The chain recombines TRBV20-1 with TRBJ2-7; tentatively, D is TRBD1 or TRBD2 (5 bases each). Looked up from germline, CDR1 is DFQATT and CDR2 is SNEGSKA (reference sequence). The CDR3 runs to 11 residues. V gave up 6 bases and J gave up 4 bases, with 10 bases separating them. The CDR3 DNA is TGCAGTGCCCCGGGGCTATACGAGCAGTACTTC. It is translated as CSAPGLYEQYF.

V and J are TRBV6-5 and TRBJ2-7; TRBD2 is a possible D gene (5 bases). The CDR3 length is 14 residues. The germline V gene has CDR1 MNHEY and CDR2 SVGAGI. Between the trimmed V and J ends, which lost 11 bases and 6 bases, there was a span of 23 bases. This chain's CDR3 is CAGKRGDPSVEQYF. The CDR3, as DNA: TGTGCCGGAAAACGGGGAGACCCTTCGGTCGAGCAGTACTTC.

V and J are TRBV4-1 and TRBJ2-2; 13 nucleotides match TRBD2. J gave up 7 bases and V 3 bases, and 8 bases lay outside the gene matches. The CDR3 runs to 17 residues. CDR1 MGHRA and CDR2 YSYEKL come from the germline V gene. CDR3 coding DNA: TGCGCCAGCAGCCAGGGGGGACTAGCGGGAATTGGCGGGGAGCTGTTTTTT. Protein sequence: CASSQGGLAGIGGELFF.

This chain links TRBV11-2 with TRBJ2-3, with 11 nucleotides matching TRBD2. CDR3 length equals 15 residues. The trim removed 5 bases at V and 6 bases at J, leaving 7 bases unmatched. The germline V gene encodes CDR1 SGHAT and CDR2 FQNNGV. Here the CDR3 reads CASSGRLAGTDTQYF. DNA for the CDR3: TGTGCCAGCAGCGGACGACTAGCGGGGACCGATACGCAGTATTTT.

As regards this clone: This CDR3 is also generated by other DNA sequences in the sample. The V gene is TRBV28, the J gene TRBJ2-1; no clear D. The CDR3 is made up of 11 amino acids. CDR1 is MDHEN, CDR2 SYDVKM, per germline. V was cut by 6 bases and J by 4 bases, with 4 bases left in between. DNA for the CDR3: TGTGCCAGCAGCACTTACAATGAGCAGTTCTTC. This sequence encodes CASSTYNEQFF.

For the CDR3, the DNA is TGTGCCAGTAGTGTGGACAGAAGCTACGAGCAGTACTTC. This encodes CASSVDRSYEQYF. The rearrangement uses TRBV19 and TRBJ2-7; TRBD1 might be the D (6 bases). The germline V gene encodes CDR1 LNHDA and CDR2 SQIVND (reference sequence). This CDR3 contains 13 residues. V dropped 5 bases and J dropped 3 bases, with 11 bases sitting between them. The complete variable domain, with remaining parts taken from reference TRBV19 and TRBJ2-7, reads DGGITQSPKYLFRKEGQNVTLSCEQNLNHDAMYWYRQDPGQGLRLIYYSQIVNDFQKGDIAEGYSVSREKKESFPLTVTSAQKNPTAFYLCASSVDRSYEQYFGPGTRLTVT.

The chain joins TRBV2 to TRBJ1-5; D is perhaps TRBD1 (6 bases). Germline CDR1 SNHLY, CDR2 FYNNEI. This CDR3 is 14 amino acids long. V gave up 6 bases and J gave up 6 bases, with 15 bases separating them. CDR3 protein: CASRIDRFGQPQHF. The CDR3 DNA sequence: TGTGCCAGCAGGATAGACAGGTTCGGTCAGCCCCAGCATTTT.

The chain couples TRBV7-8 to TRBJ2-7; D may be TRBD1 (6 bases). V was shortened by 7 bases and J by 5 bases, with 24 bases between the two germline ends. The CDR3 totals 16 residues. Germline CDR1 is SGHVS and CDR2 is FQNEAQ. CDR3 nucleotides: TGTGCCAGCACCAGGGGAGAGCCCTTTATTCAGCACGAGCAGTACTTC. Encoded protein: CASTRGEPFIQHEQYF. The variable domain in full, with the rest retrieved from reference TRBV7-8 and TRBJ2-7, is GAGVSQSPRYKVAKRGQDVALRCDPISGHVSLFWYQQALGQGPEFLTYFQNEAQLDKSGLPSDRFFAERPEGSVSTLKIQRTQQEDSAVYLCASTRGEPFIQHEQYFGPGTRLTVT.

V and J are TRBV28 and TRBJ2-7; TRBD2 aligns across 9 bases. The germline gives CDR1 MDHEN, CDR2 SYDVKM. The CDR3 is 14 residues long. With 7 bases clipped from V and 5 bases from J, the junction kept 9 bases outside the gene matches. CDR3 sequence (DNA): TGTGCCAGCACCAGACCCGCGGGGGGGAACGAGCAGTACTTC. Translated, it gives CASTRPAGGNEQYF.

This clone was recorded only once. V is TRBV9 and J is TRBJ2-7; D perhaps matches TRBD2 (5 bases). Trimming took 0 bases from V and 2 from J, leaving 12 bases between them. Looked up from germline, CDR1 is SGDLS and CDR2 is YYNGEE. The CDR3 runs 15 residues. This CDR3 reads CASSVGGTSTYEQYF. The CDR3 region has the DNA TGTGCCAGCAGCGTAGGAGGCACTAGTACCTACGAGCAGTACTTC. The entire variable domain, with the rest obtained from reference TRBV9 and TRBJ2-7, is as follows: DSGVTQTPKHLITATGQRVTLRCSPRSGDLSVYWYQQSLDQGLQFLIQYYNGEERAKGNILERFSAQQFPDLHSELNLSSLELGDSALYFCASSVGGTSTYEQYFGPGTRLTVT.